This TCR beta chain was retrieved from a study of T cells in Graves' hyperthyroidism and ophthalmopathy. Study-level results: Classification by a 13 V-J model distinguished ophthalmopathy from stable hyperthyroidism.

The V gene end was trimmed by 3 bases and the J gene end by 0 bases; junction bases not matched to a gene: 5. CDR3 length equals 17 residues. Germline V gene sequence: CDR1 SGHRS, CDR2 YFSETQ. Amplification yielded TCR beta CDR3 regions, with RNA transcripts as the source. Primed by the HTBI set, a first-round RT-PCR was run on the TCR CDR3. TCRdb reanalysed the multiplex PCR reads using MiXCR and keeps one entry per CDR3 protein. The table has roughly 720,000 distinct CDR3 sequences, approximately 15% seen once. The study defined stable Graves' hyperthyroidism as no ophthalmopathy progression within 18 months. This clonotype was detected a few times. As yet, its antigen is unknown.

The chain has TRBV5-1 and TRBJ2-2; 10 nucleotides agree with TRBD2. The sequenced sample was blood. This receptor was identified in a man over 45 with Graves' hyperthyroidism. CDR3 amino acids: CASSSSGSNANTGELFF. CDR3 coding DNA: TGCGCCAGCAGCTCTAGCGGGAGCAACGCGAACACCGGGGAGCTGTTTTTT.